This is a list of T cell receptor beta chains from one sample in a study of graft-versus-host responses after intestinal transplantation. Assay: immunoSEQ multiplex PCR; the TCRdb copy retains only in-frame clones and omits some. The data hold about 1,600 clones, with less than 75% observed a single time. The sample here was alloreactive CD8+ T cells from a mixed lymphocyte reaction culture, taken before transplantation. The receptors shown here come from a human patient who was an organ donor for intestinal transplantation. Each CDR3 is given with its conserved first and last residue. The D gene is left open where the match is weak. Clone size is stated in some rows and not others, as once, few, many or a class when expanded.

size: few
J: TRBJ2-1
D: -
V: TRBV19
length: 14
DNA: TGTGCCAGTACCCGACGGGGTGCCTACAATGAGCAGTTCTTC
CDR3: CASTRRGAYNEQFF

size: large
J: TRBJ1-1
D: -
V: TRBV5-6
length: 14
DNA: TGTGCCAGCAGCGAGGGGAGTTCGTACACTGAAGCTTTCTTT
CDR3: CASSEGSSYTEAFF

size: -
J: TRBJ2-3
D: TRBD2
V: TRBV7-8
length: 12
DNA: TGTGCCAGCAGCGAACTAGCGGATACGCAGTATTTT
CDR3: CASSELADTQYF

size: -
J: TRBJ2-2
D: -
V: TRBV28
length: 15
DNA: TGTGCCAGCAGTTTGTATGCGGCGAACACCGGGGAGCTGTTTTTT
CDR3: CASSLYAANTGELFF

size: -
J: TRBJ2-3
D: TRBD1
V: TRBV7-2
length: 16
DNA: TGTGCCAGCAGCCAAAATGGGTTAAGACAGGGAGATACGCAGTATTTT
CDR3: CASSQNGLRQGDTQYF

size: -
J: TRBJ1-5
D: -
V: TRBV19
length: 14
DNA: TGTGCCAGTAGCCCGCGACAGTTTTATCAGCCCCAGCATTTT
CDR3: CASSPRQFYQPQHF

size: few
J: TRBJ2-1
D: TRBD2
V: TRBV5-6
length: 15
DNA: TGTGCCAGCAGCTTAGGACTAGCGGGGGCCGCTGAGCAGTTCTTC
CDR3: CASSLGLAGAAEQFF

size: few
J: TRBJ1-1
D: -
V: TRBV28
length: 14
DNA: TGTGCCAGCAATTCGCTGGGAGGGAACACTGAAGCTTTCTTT
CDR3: CASNSLGGNTEAFF

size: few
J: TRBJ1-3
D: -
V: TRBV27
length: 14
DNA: TGTGCCAGCAGTTTATCAGGTTCGGGAAACACCATATATTTT
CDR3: CASSLSGSGNTIYF

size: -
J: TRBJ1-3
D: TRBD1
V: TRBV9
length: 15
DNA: TGTGCCAGCAGCATTACAGGGGGAGCTGGAAACACCATATATTTT
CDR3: CASSITGGAGNTIYF

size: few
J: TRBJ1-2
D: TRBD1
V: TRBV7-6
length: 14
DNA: TGTGCCAGCAGCTCCGGACAGGGTTACTATGGCTACACCTTC
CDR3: CASSSGQGYYGYTF

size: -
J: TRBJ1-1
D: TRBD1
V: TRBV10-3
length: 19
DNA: TGTGCCATCAGTGGGGAGACAGGGGAAGCTCTGAGTTGGAACACTGAAGCTTTCTTT
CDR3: CAISGETGEALSWNTEAFF

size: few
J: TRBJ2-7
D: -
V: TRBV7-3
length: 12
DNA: TGTGCCAGCAGCTTAGAAATGAACGAGCAGTACTTC
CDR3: CASSLEMNEQYF

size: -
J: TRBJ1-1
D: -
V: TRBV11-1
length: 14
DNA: TGTGCCAGCAGGTTCCCGGGACAGAACACTGAAGCTTTCTTT
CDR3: CASRFPGQNTEAFF

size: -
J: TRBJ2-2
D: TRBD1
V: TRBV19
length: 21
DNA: TGTGCCAGTACCCACCCACCCCGGGACAGGGGACAAGGGGAAAACACCGGGGAGCTGTTTTTT
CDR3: CASTHPPRDRGQGENTGELFF

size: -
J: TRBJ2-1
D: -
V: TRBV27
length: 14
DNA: TGTGCCAGCAGTTTACCGGGGACCTACAATGAGCAGTTCTTC
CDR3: CASSLPGTYNEQFF

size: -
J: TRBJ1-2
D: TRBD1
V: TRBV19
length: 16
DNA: TGTGCCAGTAGCCCTCAGACAGGGGGCACTAACTATGGCTACACCTTC
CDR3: CASSPQTGGTNYGYTF

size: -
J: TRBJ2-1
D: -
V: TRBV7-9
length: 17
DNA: TGTGCCAGCAGCTTAATATATGTTCCTTCCCCTTACAATGAGCAGTTCTTC
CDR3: CASSLIYVPSPYNEQFF

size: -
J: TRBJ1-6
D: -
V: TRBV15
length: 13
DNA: TGTGCCACCAGCAGAGAGACAGTTTCACCCCTCCACTTT
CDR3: CATSRETVSPLHF

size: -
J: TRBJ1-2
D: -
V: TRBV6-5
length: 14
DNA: TGTGCCAGCAGTCCCAAAACCGGTTTACCTGGCTACACCTTC
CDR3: CASSPKTGLPGYTF

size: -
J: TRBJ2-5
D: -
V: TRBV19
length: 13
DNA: TGTGCCAGTCAGGGAAGGCAGCAAGAGACCCAGTACTTC
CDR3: CASQGRQQETQYF

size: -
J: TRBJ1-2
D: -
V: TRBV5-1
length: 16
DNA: TGCGCCAGCGGAGTCGCATCGGTTCGAAAGAACTATGGCTACACCTTC
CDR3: CASGVASVRKNYGYTF

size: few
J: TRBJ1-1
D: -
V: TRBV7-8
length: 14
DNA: TGTGCCAGCAGCTTCTCGCCTTTTGACACTGAAGCTTTCTTT
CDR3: CASSFSPFDTEAFF

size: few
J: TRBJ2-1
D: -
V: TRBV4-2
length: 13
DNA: TGTGCCAGCAGCCAAGCTACAGACGATGAGCAGTTCTTC
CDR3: CASSQATDDEQFF